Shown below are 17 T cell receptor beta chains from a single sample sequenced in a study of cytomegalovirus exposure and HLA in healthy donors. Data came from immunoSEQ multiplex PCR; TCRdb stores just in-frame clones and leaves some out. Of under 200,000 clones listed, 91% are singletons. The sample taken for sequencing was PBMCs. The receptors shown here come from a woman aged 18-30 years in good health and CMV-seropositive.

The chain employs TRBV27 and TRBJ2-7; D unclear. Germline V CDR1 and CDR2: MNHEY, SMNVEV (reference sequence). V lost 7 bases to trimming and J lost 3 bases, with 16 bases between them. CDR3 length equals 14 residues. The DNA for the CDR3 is TGTGCCAGCACCCAGGCAGGCCGTTTCTACGAGCAGTACTTC. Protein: CASTQAGRFYEQYF.

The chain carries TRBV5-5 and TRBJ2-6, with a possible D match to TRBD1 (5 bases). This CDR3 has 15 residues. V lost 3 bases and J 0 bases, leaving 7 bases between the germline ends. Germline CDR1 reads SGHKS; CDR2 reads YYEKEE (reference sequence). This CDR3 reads CASSSTGSGANVLTF. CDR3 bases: TGTGCCAGCAGCTCTACAGGCTCTGGGGCCAACGTCCTGACTTTC.

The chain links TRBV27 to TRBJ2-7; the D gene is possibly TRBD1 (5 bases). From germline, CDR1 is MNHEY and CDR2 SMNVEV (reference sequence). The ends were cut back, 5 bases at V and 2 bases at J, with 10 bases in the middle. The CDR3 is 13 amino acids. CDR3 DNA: TGTGCCAGCAGTCCGACAGTAACCTACGAGCAGTACTTC. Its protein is CASSPTVTYEQYF.

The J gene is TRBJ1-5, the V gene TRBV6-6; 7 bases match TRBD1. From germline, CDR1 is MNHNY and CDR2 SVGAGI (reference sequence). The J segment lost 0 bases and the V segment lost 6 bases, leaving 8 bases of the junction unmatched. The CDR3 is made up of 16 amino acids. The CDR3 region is CASSLTGTYSNQPQHF. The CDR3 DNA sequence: TGTGCCAGCAGCCTGACAGGGACGTATAGCAATCAGCCCCAGCATTTT.

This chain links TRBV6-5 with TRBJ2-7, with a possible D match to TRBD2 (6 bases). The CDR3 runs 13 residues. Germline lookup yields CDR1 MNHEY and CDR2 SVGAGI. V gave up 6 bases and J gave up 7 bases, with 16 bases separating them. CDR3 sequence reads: CASRRDGVGEQYF. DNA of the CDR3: TGTGCCAGCAGGCGGGATGGTGTGGGGGAGCAGTACTTC.

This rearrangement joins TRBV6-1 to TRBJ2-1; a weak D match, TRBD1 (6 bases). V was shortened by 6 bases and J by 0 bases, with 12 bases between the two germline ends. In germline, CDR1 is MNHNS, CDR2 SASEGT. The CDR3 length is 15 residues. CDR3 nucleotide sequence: TGTGCCAGCAGAGACAGGATAAGCTCCTACAATGAGCAGTTCTTC. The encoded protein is CASRDRISSYNEQFF.

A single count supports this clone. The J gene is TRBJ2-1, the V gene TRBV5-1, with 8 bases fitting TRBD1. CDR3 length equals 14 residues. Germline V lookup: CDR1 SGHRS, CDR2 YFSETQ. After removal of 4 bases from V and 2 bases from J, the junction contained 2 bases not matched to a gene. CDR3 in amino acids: CASSRGQAYNEQFF. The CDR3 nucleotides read TGCGCCAGCAGCCGGGGACAGGCCTACAATGAGCAGTTCTTC.

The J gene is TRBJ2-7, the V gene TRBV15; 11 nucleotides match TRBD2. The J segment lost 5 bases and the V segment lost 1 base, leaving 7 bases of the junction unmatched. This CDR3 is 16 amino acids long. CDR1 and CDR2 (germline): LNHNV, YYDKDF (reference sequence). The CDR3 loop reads CATSRVSGRAPDEQYF. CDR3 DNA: TGTGCCACCAGCAGAGTTAGCGGGAGGGCCCCCGACGAGCAGTACTTC.

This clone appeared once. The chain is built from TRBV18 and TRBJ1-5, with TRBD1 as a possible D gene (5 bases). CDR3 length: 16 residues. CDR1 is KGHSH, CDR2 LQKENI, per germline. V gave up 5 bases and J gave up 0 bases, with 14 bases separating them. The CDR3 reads CASSFDSLYSNQPQHF. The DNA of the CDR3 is TGTGCCAGCTCATTTGACAGTCTATATAGCAATCAGCCCCAGCATTTT.

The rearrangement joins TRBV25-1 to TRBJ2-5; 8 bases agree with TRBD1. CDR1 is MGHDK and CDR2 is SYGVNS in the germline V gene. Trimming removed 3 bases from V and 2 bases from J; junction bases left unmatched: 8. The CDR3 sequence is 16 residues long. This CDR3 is CASSDGTGGEQETQYF. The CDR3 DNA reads TGTGCCAGCAGTGACGGGACAGGAGGGGAACAAGAGACCCAGTACTTC.

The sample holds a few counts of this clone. The CDR3 DNA reads as TGTGCCAGCAGTGAAATCTTCACCGGGACAAGCAATCAGCCCCAGCATTTT. This sequence encodes CASSEIFTGTSNQPQHF. V usage is TRBV6-1 and J usage is TRBJ1-5; a possible D gene is TRBD1 (6 bases). The CDR3 sequence is 17 residues long. From germline, CDR1 is MNHNS and CDR2 SASEGT. The V gene lost 2 bases and the J gene lost 1 base, with 15 bases spanning the gap.

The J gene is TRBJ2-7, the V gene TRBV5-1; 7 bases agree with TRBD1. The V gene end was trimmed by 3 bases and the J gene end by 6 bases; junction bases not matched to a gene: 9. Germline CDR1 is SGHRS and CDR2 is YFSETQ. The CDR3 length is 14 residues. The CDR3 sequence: CASSWGTDPSEQYF. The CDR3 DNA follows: TGCGCCAGCAGCTGGGGGACAGACCCTAGCGAGCAGTACTTC.

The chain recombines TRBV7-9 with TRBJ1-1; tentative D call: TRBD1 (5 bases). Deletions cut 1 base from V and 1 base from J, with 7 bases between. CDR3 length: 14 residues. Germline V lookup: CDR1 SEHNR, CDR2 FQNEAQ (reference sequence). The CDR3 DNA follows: TGTGCCAGCAGCTTAGACAGGAGGAACACTGAAGCTTTCTTT. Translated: CASSLDRRNTEAFF.

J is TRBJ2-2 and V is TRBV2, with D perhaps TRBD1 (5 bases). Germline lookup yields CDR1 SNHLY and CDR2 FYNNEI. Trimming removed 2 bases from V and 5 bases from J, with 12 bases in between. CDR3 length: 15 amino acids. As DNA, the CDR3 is TGTGCCAGCAGTGAATGGGGCCTAGGGACCGGGGAGCTGTTTTTT. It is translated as CASSEWGLGTGELFF.

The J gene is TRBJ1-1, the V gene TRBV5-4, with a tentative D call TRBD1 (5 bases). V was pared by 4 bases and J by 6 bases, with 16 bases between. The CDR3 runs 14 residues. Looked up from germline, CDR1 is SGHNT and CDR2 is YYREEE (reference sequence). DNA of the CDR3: TGTGCCAGCAGCCTCCCGGGGGTAGGGTCTGAAGCTTTCTTT. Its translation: CASSLPGVGSEAFF.

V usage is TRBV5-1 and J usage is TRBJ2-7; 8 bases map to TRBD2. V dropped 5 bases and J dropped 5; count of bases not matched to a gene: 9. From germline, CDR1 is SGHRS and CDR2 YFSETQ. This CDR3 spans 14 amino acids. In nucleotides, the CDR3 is TGCGCCAGCAGGCAAGAGCGGGGGCCCCACGAGCAGTACTTC. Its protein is CASRQERGPHEQYF.

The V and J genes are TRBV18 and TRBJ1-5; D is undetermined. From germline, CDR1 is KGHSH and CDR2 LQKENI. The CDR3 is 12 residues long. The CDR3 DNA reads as TGTCCCTCATCCCAGGAAGGACAGCCCCAGCATTTT. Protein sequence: CPSSQEGQPQHF.